The T cell receptor beta chain under discussion was sequenced for a study of CD8+CD57+ T cells in acquired aplastic anemia. In this sample, this clonotype turned up many times. CDR3 and TCR beta VDJ profiling relied on genomic DNA as the template. TCRdb reprocessed the reads with MiXCR, giving one entry per CDR3 protein. Among approximately 270,000 distinct CDR3 sequences listed, 55% to 65% were seen once. The V end was cut by 6 bases, the J end by 4 bases, with 12 bases between. The CDR3 covers 14 residues. Germline V CDR1 and CDR2: MNHNS, SASEGT. This chain joins TRBV6-1 and TRBJ1-4, with TRBD1 as a possible D gene (5 bases). The sequenced sample was sorted CD4+, CD8+, or CD8+CD57+ T cells (not recorded which) from PBMCs. The clonotype was recovered from a human donor with severe aplastic anemia or a healthy control (not recorded which). CDR3 coding DNA: TGTGCCAGCAGAAAAGGGGTCGTTAATGAAAAACTGTTTTTT. Residues: CASRKGVVNEKLFF.